The rows below give T cell receptor beta chains drawn from one sample of a study of T cell responses to AZD1222 COVID-19 vaccine. The repertoire was sequenced with immunoSEQ multiplex PCR; TCRdb's copy has only in-frame clones and lacks some. Among about 70,000 clones listed, around 85% were seen once. Sequencing was performed on peripheral blood, taken on day 0 of AZD1222 vaccination. These receptors originate from an adult in good health. Both conserved end residues are part of each CDR3. The D gene is left open where the match is weak. A row's size may be missing; if present it is once, few, many or a size class.

>-|TRBV3-1/TRBV3-2|TRBJ1-1|-
TGTGCCAGCAGCCCTACATGGGGACGGTTGAACACTGAAGCTTTCTTT
CASSPTWGRLNTEAFF
>-|TRBV9|TRBJ2-1|-
TGTGCCAGCAGCGTAGTGGGGGCATCCTACAATGAGCAGTTCTTC
CASSVVGASYNEQFF
>TRBD2|TRBV11-2|TRBJ2-3|-
TGTGCCAGCAGCTCAGGAACTAGCGGGTACACAGATACGCAGTATTTT
CASSSGTSGYTDTQYF
>-|TRBV6-5|TRBJ1-2|-
TGTGCCAGCAGTTACTCGATCGAAGTTACCTATGGCTACACCTTC
CASSYSIEVTYGYTF
>TRBD1|TRBV5-6|TRBJ2-1|-
TGTGCCAGCAGCGGAACAGGGGATGAGCAGTTCTTC
CASSGTGDEQFF
>TRBD1|TRBV27|TRBJ1-6|-
TGTGCCAGCAGTACCGGGACAGGATATAATTCACCCCTCCACTTT
CASSTGTGYNSPLHF
>-|TRBV27|TRBJ2-5|-
TGTGCCAGCAGTACGGGAACCTTTGGGGAGACCCAGTACTTC
CASSTGTFGETQYF
>-|TRBV11-3|TRBJ2-7|-
TGTGCCAGCAGCCTCCTCGAAGGGTACGAGCAGTACTTC
CASSLLEGYEQYF
>-|TRBV2|TRBJ1-1|-
TGTGCCAGCAGTGATCGGTTCGGGAGGGGTGAAGCTTTCTTT
CASSDRFGRGEAFF
>-|TRBV6-5|TRBJ1-1|-
TGTGCCAGCTCCCAGGACGCAGATTTGACTGAAGCTTTCTTT
CASSQDADLTEAFF
>TRBD1|TRBV6-5|TRBJ2-7|-
TGTGCCAGCAGTTACGACAGGGGTCCCTACGAGCAGTACTTC
CASSYDRGPYEQYF
>-|TRBV7-9|TRBJ2-7|-
TGTGCCAGCGGCTACGGGCCCCAGGGCGAGCAGTACTTC
CASGYGPQGEQYF
>TRBD2|TRBV10-2|TRBJ2-5|once
TGCGCCAGCAGGACTAGCGGGGGGGCCCAGGAAGCGACCCAGTACTTC
CASRTSGGAQEATQYF
>-|TRBV7-2|TRBJ1-2|-
TGTGCCAGCAGCTTCCCGCCCGGGCAGGGCGGCTATGGCTACACCTTC
CASSFPPGQGGYGYTF
>TRBD2|TRBV4-2|TRBJ2-7|few
TGTGCCAGCAGCCAGTTAGCGGGGACCTCCTACGAGCAGTACTTC
CASSQLAGTSYEQYF
>-|TRBV29-1|TRBJ1-2|few
TGCAGCGTTGTCCCCCAGGAGGGAACCTATGGCTACACCTTC
CSVVPQEGTYGYTF
>TRBD2|TRBV30|TRBJ2-5|-
TGTGCCTGGAGTACTGGGGGGGTATTAGAGACCCAGTACTTC
CAWSTGGVLETQYF
>-|TRBV14|TRBJ2-7|-
TGTGCCAGCAGCTGGGGCAGCTCCTACGAGCAGTACTTC
CASSWGSSYEQYF
>-|TRBV5-1|TRBJ2-2|-
TGCGCCAGCAGCTTGACGAACACCGGGGAGCTGTTTTTT
CASSLTNTGELFF
>TRBD2|TRBV7-6|TRBJ2-1|-
TGTGCCAGCAGCTCCGGGCCGGGACTAGCGGGAGGGCCGTCCTACAATGAGCAGTTCTTC
CASSSGPGLAGGPSYNEQFF
>-|TRBV6-6|TRBJ2-7|-
TGTGCCAGCAGTTCCCGACACGCTGTCTACGAGCAGTACTTC
CASSSRHAVYEQYF
>TRBD1|TRBV5-1|TRBJ2-2|once
TGCGCCAGCAGCCAGTACAGGGGCACCGGGGAGCTGTTTTTT
CASSQYRGTGELFF
>TRBD1|TRBV14|TRBJ2-2|-
TGTGCCAGCAAGTTGGGACAGGGGTACACCGGGGAGCTGTTTTTT
CASKLGQGYTGELFF
>-|TRBV11-3|TRBJ2-7|-
TGTGCCAGCAGCCGGCAGGGGGGGAGCTCCTACGAGCAGTACTTC
CASSRQGGSSYEQYF
>-|TRBV5-1|TRBJ1-1|-
TGCGCCAGCAGCTTGGCGTCCTCAACCGTCAACACTGAAGCTTTCTTT
CASSLASSTVNTEAFF
>-|TRBV10-1|TRBJ2-1|-
TGCGCCAGCACTCTCCAGGGCAGCAATGAGCAGTTCTTC
CASTLQGSNEQFF